The subject of this entry is one TCR beta chain. These data come from a study of blood T cell repertoires in COVID-19. As for the study in general: PBMCs, B-cell-depleted T cells, or T cells were the source of the cDNA or gDNA that made up the material.

V dropped 6 bases and J dropped 1; count of bases not matched to a gene: 5. CDR1 LGHDT and CDR2 YNNKEL come from the germline V gene (reference sequence). The CDR3 totals 14 residues. Method: immunoSEQ multiplex PCR; TCRdb's copy keeps in-frame clones and lacks some. The sample includes a few hundred thousand clones, 70% to 90% of them seen just once. The sequenced material came from peripheral blood. The V call is TRBV3-1 (or the pseudogene TRBV3-2), the J call TRBJ2-5, with 7 bases that match TRBD2. This TCR was recovered from a man in his forties or fifties with acute or convalescent COVID-19. The chain's CDR3 is CASRELATQETQYF. The CDR3, as DNA: TGTGCCAGCAGGGAACTAGCGACCCAAGAGACCCAGTACTTC.